The T cell receptor beta chain under discussion was sequenced for a study of blood T cell repertoires in COVID-19. Clones were read by immunoSEQ multiplex PCR, and TCRdb kept only the in-frame ones, dropping some. The sample contains about 70,000 clones, 65% to 90% of which appear only once. The TCR comes from a man older than 75 with acute or convalescent COVID-19. The sequenced sample was peripheral blood.

The CDR3 is CASSDRGRDAGYTF. DNA of the CDR3: TGTGCCAGCAGCGACAGGGGGCGCGATGCTGGCTACACCTTC. The chain recombines TRBV7-2 with TRBJ1-2; TRBD1 matches 10 bases. Germline loops: CDR1 SGHTA, CDR2 FQGNSA. The CDR3 extends over 14 amino acids. J lost 7 bases, V lost 5 bases, and 7 bases had no gene match.